This T cell receptor beta chain was recorded in a study of cytomegalovirus exposure and HLA in healthy donors (TCRdb year 2017). General notes on the study: In an earlier analysis of several hundred of the donors, under 300 Gb of sequence data and 90 million to 120 million unique TCR beta sequences from some 170 million T cells were reported. Roughly 290 gigabases of sequencing data and around 85 million unique TCR sequences made up an early release that covered about 640 HLA-typed donors. Of the roughly 410 genotyped donors, 65% to 90% were placed in the genetic ancestry cluster associated with self-reported Caucasian donors. The study aimed to test whether cataloging public T cell receptors could reveal signatures of past pathogen exposure. The study used immunosequencing to profile the T cell repertoires of several hundred subjects and linked those repertoires to cytomegalovirus serostatus. A separate validation cohort of 90 to 150 different subjects was used in addition to the approximately 670-subject first cohort. To predict cytomegalovirus infection status, the study brought together high-throughput TCR immunosequencing, statistical association of individual TCRs with disease status, and machine learning. A later analysis re-analyzed previously published TCR beta repertoires from approximately 700 donors and added high-resolution HLA genotyping to study TCR occurrence patterns. The later analysis used no new phenotypic data to find candidate immune exposures, relying instead on TCR beta sequences and their occurrence across donors. In an earlier analysis of 550 to 700 of the donors, high-throughput TCR beta sequencing was used to judge whether each TCR beta V gene segment behaved as functional or pseudogenic. Donor age, sex, ethnicity and CMV serostatus were compiled together with the repertoire data. A later genetic analysis took genome-wide SNP genotypes for about 65% of the 666 donors and used that subset as a discovery cohort. All discovery cohort repertoires had been generated using a single sequencing platform. Class I and class II HLA loci were covered by the typing at four-digit resolution. The number of typed donors differed by locus: roughly 629-640 for A, B, C, DRB1 and DQB1; 500 to 550 for DQA1; over 600 for DPA1; and some 430 for DPB1. Because of strong linkage in the cohort, roughly five DR-DQ haplotypes were treated as single units for association and clustering. Among some 410 genotyped donors of the cohort, an average of roughly 230,000 unique TCR beta nucleotide sequences was sequenced per donor, of which about 20% were non-productive.

The cohort consisted of 666 healthy bone marrow donors. All cohort members were sampled while nominally healthy, although unrecorded immune exposures were likely present. The donor tested CMV seropositive, placing the donor among the 250 to 350 seropositive members of the cohort. A peripheral blood sample was collected from each donor, and TCR beta sequencing was performed on peripheral blood mononuclear cells. The Qiagen DNeasy Blood Extraction Kit was used to extract genomic DNA from the blood cell samples. Study-wide findings and limitations: In a later analysis, HLA-associated TCR beta chains were found to be more clonally expanded and to have lower generation probabilities than equally common non-associated chains. Cytomegalovirus status was reported to be diagnosed by the classifier with high specificity and sensitivity in both the original and validation cohorts. When HLA alleles, especially DR and DQ, strongly co-occurred, attributing TCR associations to individual alleles was difficult. A further reported finding was that TCR beta sequences accurately predicted the HLA-A and HLA-B alleles for most subjects in the first cohort. In a later analysis, the rate of TCR association differed among HLA loci, with DRB1 alleles having the most associated TCRs and HLA-C alleles having the fewest. An earlier analysis of around 600 of the donors showed that most TCR beta V segments appeared in productive rearrangements either about 87% or about 30% of the time, which broadly matched IMGT annotations. For the cohort, immune exposure information was limited to CMV serostatus. Some 15 rarely observed V segments, including chromosome 9 orphons, were excluded from the earlier analysis of about 610 of the donors because counts were too low. At a false discovery rate of 0.05, a later analysis linked some 17,000 TCR beta sequences to specific HLA alleles. Because HLA typing was unavailable for some donors at each locus, only the typed subset was used in association tests. Linkage disequilibrium might explain the correlated functional status among segregating V segments, but an unknown experimental factor could not be ruled out. Most CMV-associated TCR beta chains appeared to be HLA-restricted in a later analysis, and the HLA associations seemed to be driven largely by CMV exposure. The sequencing pipeline was judged likely to have produced a cluster of highly shared sequence variants as a technical artifact. Across donors, most TCR sequences were observed very rarely, whereas some public TCRs were present in many individuals. In a later genetic analysis, fewer N-insertions in productive TCRs were reported among donors in an Asian-associated ancestry cluster than the approximately 710-donor mean. An association between a missense DCLRE1C variant and V-gene and J-gene trimming of TCR beta chains was found in a later genetic analysis and replicated in an independent cohort. The cohort was sequenced for TCR beta chains only, and without alpha or paired-chain data the features that could be detected were limited. A total of 150 or so TCR beta chains were listed by the study as associated with cytomegalovirus. In vitro tests confirmed that a few of the cytomegalovirus-associated TCR beta chains recognize cytomegalovirus antigens. The authors suggested that the approach could potentially be extended to other disease states and immunological phenotypes. A later analysis reported that several top co-occurrence clusters appeared linked to parvovirus B19, influenza, CMV and Epstein-Barr virus. Sequencing depth was assumed to be roughly uniform across donors in the presence/absence analyses, though that assumption may not hold.

Comments on this clone: The target of this receptor is not known. Within one base of it there is no much larger clone, and no base qualities were kept.

Libraries were made using the immunoSEQ multiplex PCR assay. For the multiplex PCR, a mixture combining 60 forward primers for TCR Vbeta segments and 13 reverse primers for TCR Jbeta segments was used. Amplification of the CDR3 region of rearranged TCR beta genes was performed with a multiplex PCR assay on genomic DNA. The amplified TCR beta libraries were sequenced on the Illumina HiSeq System as 87-base-pair reads. The published analysis was carried out like this. A later analysis tallied 75 million to 85 million unique TCR beta chains across the 550 to 850 repertoires, and about 12 million of those chains were shared by two or more donors. Raw reads were error-corrected and collapsed into unique sequences by a nearest-neighbor algorithm in which closely related sequences were merged to remove PCR and sequencing errors. Alignment of CDR3 sequences to IMGT reference sequences was used to assign V, D and J gene segments. Each retained sequence needed at least a six-nucleotide match to both a V gene segment and a J gene segment. Rearrangements were classified as productive when the CDR3 lacked stop codons and remained in frame with V and J, and all other rearrangements were classified as non-productive. CDR3 was defined by IMGT convention, running from the second conserved V-encoded cysteine to the conserved J-encoded phenylalanine. The earlier analysis of fewer than 750 of the donors excluded sequences that lacked an unambiguous match to a single V gene segment. In an earlier analysis of some 590 of the donors, a V segment was called functional when productive rearrangements were above 56.7%, and segregating when the standard deviation between donors exceeded 5%. A statistical classification framework was built to diagnose cytomegalovirus status from the catalog of TCR beta chain sequences. A later analysis assigned V and J genes by comparing TCR nucleotide sequences with IMGT/GENE-DB human TR gene sequences. A later analysis assigned CDR3 sequences and most-parsimonious VDJ recombination scenarios with the TCRdist pipeline. A later analysis defined each TCR beta chain by its CDR3 amino acid sequence plus V-gene family, and excluded reads lacking a unique V-gene family. A later analysis removed 592 highly shared, low-generation-probability nucleotide sequences to deal with suspected cross-contamination and a sequencing artifact. In a later analysis, a clonal expansion index was calculated for each public chain from normalized within-repertoire ranks of inferred template counts. In a later analysis, generation probabilities were computed using a VDJ recombination model fitted to out-of-frame rearrangements, and the results were checked against IGoR. In a later analysis, TCR-TCR, TCR-HLA and TCR-CMV co-occurrence was scored with hypergeometric tests, and a repertoire-size bias correction was applied to TCR pairs. A later analysis estimated false discovery rates by permuting HLA or CMV assignments 20 times. In a later analysis, co-occurring TCRs were grouped using DBSCAN, with TCRdist sequence similarity added in when clustering inside HLA-allele-positive subsets. Repertoires with fewer than 30,000 or more than 120,000 public chains, plus five repertoires with anomalous nucleotide sharing, were excluded from co-occurrence clustering. TCRdb carries this immuneACCESS record with in-frame sequences only. Its versions omit some clonotypes, under half of them owing to an unresolved V gene in the studies checked, with the rest unexplained. The V and J calls and the clone size are those of that table, but D and trimming were determined from the DNA. This sample has a few hundred thousand clones in its table, and roughly 86% of those were observed once. Of the sample, 1.5% to 2.5% is held by the ten largest clones.

The sample consisted of PBMCs. The TCR sequence derives from a woman between 40 and 50 years old in good health and CMV-seropositive.

The DNA reads TGTGCCAGCAGCTTAATGGGACAGGCCGACAATGAGCAGTTCTTC. This sequence encodes CASSLMGQADNEQFF. The chain links TRBV7-3 with TRBJ2-1; 8 bases in the middle match TRBD1. CDR1 is given as SGHTA and CDR2 as FQGTGA, both from the germline V gene. The CDR3 spans 15 residues, from the cysteine through the phenylalanine. The entry retains the CDR3 DNA only, 45 bases that are in frame from base 1. V has 1 base trimmed and J has 5 bases trimmed; junction bases matching no gene number 4.